This T cell receptor (beta chain) was documented in a study of blood T cell repertoires in COVID-19. The wider study: Sample material is recorded as cDNA or gDNA derived from T cells, B-cell-depleted T cells, or PBMCs.

Germline values: CDR1 SNHLY, CDR2 FYNNEI. Trimming took 8 bases from V and 2 from J; bases not matched to a gene: 6. CDR3 length equals 15 residues. Produced via immunoSEQ multiplex PCR; TCRdb's table is partial and in-frame only. This table holds 200,000 to 300,000 clones, about 88% found once. Sequencing was performed on peripheral blood. V and J are TRBV2 and TRBJ2-2; TRBD2 agrees at 9 bases. This TCR was sampled from a woman aged 55-69 years with COVID-19, enrolled during active disease. DNA for the CDR3: TGTGCCAGCCATGCTAGCGGGACTAACACCGGGGAGCTGTTTTTT. This encodes CASHASGTNTGELFF.